This TCR beta chain stems from a study of lymphopenia after photon versus proton radiotherapy. Whole-study findings and limits: Photon-treated patients lost naive T cells and TCR diversity; proton-treated stayed stable. After lymphocyte nadir, photon-treated repertoires showed oligoclonal expansion, especially CD8+ Temra. Post-nadir TCR diversity decline inversely tracked overall survival among those who died. Authors raise, but do not show, better survival with proton therapy.

CDR3 length: 16 residues. CDR1 is SEHNR, CDR2 FQNEAQ, per germline (reference sequence). The V and J ends lost 0 bases and 0 bases respectively, with 11 bases between them. Comments on this clone: Its antigen is currently unknown.

This table comes from immunoSEQ multiplex PCR, and its TCRdb copy is limited to in-frame clones, with some not included. The sample gives about 70,000 clones, about nine tenths of which show up once; 2.2% is in the top ten. The chain uses TRBV7-9 and TRBJ1-1; D is unclear. Sequenced here: peripheral blood, sampled from a patient treated with photon-based radiotherapy. This sequence originates from a woman in her 40s with cholangiocarcinoma. DNA for the CDR3: TGTGCCAGCAGCTTAGCCAGCGGACTCATGAACACTGAAGCTTTCTTT. Protein sequence: CASSLASGLMNTEAFF.